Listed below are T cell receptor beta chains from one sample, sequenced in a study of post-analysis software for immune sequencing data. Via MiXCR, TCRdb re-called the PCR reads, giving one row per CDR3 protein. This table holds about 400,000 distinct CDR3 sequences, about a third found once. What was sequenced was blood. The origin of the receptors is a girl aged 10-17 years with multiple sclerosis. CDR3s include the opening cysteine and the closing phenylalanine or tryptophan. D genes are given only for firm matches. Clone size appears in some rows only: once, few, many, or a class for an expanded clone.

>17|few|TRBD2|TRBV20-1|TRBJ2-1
TGCAGTACTAGACCGGGACTAGCGATCAGCTCCTACAATGAGCAGTTCTTC
CSTRPGLAISSYNEQFF
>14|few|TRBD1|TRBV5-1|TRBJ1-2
TGCGCCAGCAGCCGACCGGGACAGGGACGTGGCTACACCTTC
CASSRPGQGRGYTF
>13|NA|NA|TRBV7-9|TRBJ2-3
TGTGCCAGCAGCCCCTCGGGACTAGATACGCAGTATTTT
CASSPSGLDTQYF
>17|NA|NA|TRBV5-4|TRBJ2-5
TGTGCCAGCAGCCCAAGTGACAGAGCTCCCCTCGAGGAGACCCAGTACTTC
CASSPSDRAPLEETQYF
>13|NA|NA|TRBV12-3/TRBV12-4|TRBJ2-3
TGTGCCAGCAGTACGACTAGAGCAGATATGGAATATTTT
CASSTTRADMEYF
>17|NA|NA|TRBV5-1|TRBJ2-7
TGCGCCAGCAGCTTAACAGGCGGTGCGGGCCCTTCCTACGAGCAGTACTTC
CASSLTGGAGPSYEQYF
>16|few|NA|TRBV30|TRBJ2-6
TGTGCCTGGAGGCCGGGACAACTCTCTGGGGCCAACGTCCTGACTTTC
CAWRPGQLSGANVLTF
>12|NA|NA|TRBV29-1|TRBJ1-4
TGCAGCGGCCGGGGATCTAATGAAAAACTGTTTTTT
CSGRGSNEKLFF
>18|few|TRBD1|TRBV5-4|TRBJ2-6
TGTGCCAGCAGCTTTCGGCAGGGCGAGGGGGCCGGGGCCAACGTCCTGACTTTC
CASSFRQGEGAGANVLTF
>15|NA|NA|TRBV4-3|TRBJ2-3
TGCGCCAGCAGCCAAGATATTGCCCCCCCGGATACGCGGTATTTT
CASSQDIAPPDTRYF
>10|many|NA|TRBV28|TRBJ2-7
TGTGCCAGCTCGACCTACGAGCAGTACTTC
CASSTYEQYF
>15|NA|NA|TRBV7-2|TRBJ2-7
TGTGCCAGCAGCCCTGATCCGGGTTATTCCTACGAGCAGTACTTC
CASSPDPGYSYEQYF
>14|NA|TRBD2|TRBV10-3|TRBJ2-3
TGTGCCATCAGTGAGGCAGAGCGGGGAGATACGCAGTATTTT
CAISEAERGDTQYF
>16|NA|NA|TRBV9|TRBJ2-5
TGTGCCAGCAGCGTAGGAGGCCGTGACAGGACGAGTGAGCAGTACTTC
CASSVGGRDRTSEQYF
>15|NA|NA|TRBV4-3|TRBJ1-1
TGCGCCAGCAGCCAGGACGGGACAAAGGACACTGAAGCTTTCTTT
CASSQDGTKDTEAFF
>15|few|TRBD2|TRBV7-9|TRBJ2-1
TGTGCCAGCAGCTTGACTAGCGGGGCCTCCCATGAGCAGTTCTTC
CASSLTSGASHEQFF
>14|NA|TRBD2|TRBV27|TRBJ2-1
TGTGCCAGCAGTCTCGGCGGGGGGGTCTATGAGCAGTTCTTC
CASSLGGGVYEQFF
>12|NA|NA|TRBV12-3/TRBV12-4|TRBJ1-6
TGTGCCAGCAGTTTTAATCGTTCATCCCTCCACTTT
CASSFNRSSLHF
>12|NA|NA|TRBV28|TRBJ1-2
TGTGCCTGCAGTTCAAGGGGGGAGGGCTACACCTTC
CACSSRGEGYTF
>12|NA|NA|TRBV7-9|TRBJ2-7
TGTGCCAGCAGCTCTCTCCTCCCGGAGCAGTACTTC
CASSSLLPEQYF
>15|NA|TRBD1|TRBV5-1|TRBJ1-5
TGCGCCAGCAGCCGGGGACAGGGGCTCGTTCAGCCCCAGCATTTT
CASSRGQGLVQPQHF
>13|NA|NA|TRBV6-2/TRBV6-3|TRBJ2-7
TGTGCCACGGAGAGGACGGACCATTACGAGCAGTACTTC
CATERTDHYEQYF
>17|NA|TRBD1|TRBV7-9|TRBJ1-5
TGTGCCAGCAGCCTCGGGGACAGGGGGCGTCTAGATCAGCCCCAGCATTTT
CASSLGDRGRLDQPQHF
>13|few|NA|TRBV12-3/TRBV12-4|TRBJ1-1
TGTGCCAGCAGTTTAGGGGATTCCACTGAAGCTTTCTTT
CASSLGDSTEAFF
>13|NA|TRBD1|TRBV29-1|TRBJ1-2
TGCAGCGCAGGGACAGGAAGAAACTATGGCTACACCTTC
CSAGTGRNYGYTF
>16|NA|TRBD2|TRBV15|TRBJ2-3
TGTGCCACCAGCAGAGATGGAGCGGGGGGCACAGATACGCAGTATTTT
CATSRDGAGGTDTQYF
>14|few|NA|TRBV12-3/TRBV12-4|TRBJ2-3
TGTGCCAGCAGCACCACTAGGGCTGGGGATACGCAGTATTTT
CASSTTRAGDTQYF
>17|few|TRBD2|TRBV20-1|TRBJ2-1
TGCAGTGCTAGACGGGCGGGGGGCCCTACGGTTCTCAATGAGCAGTTCTTC
CSARRAGGPTVLNEQFF
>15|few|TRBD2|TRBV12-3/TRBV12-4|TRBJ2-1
TGTGCCAGCAGGCCACGAGCGGGGGGCCCAAATGAGCAGTTCTTC
CASRPRAGGPNEQFF
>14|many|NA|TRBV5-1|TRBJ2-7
TGCGCCAGCAGCTCGGGACAAAGCTCCTACGAGCAGTACTTC
CASSSGQSSYEQYF
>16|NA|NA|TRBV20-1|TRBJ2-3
TGCAGTGCTACCGCCCGGGCTCAGGCCCTCCCAGATACGCAGTATTTT
CSATARAQALPDTQYF
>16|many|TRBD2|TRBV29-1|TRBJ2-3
TGCAGCGTCCTCCCCGAGACTAGCTCCCGCACAGATACGCAGTATTTT
CSVLPETSSRTDTQYF
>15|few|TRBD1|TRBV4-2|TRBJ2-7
TGTGCCAGCAGCCAAGGACAGGGTGGCGGTTACGAGCAGTACTTC
CASSQGQGGGYEQYF
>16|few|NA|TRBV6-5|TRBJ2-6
TGTGCCAGCAGTTACTCGGGGAACACTGGGGCCAACGTCCTGACTTTC
CASSYSGNTGANVLTF
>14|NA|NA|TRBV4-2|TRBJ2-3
TGTGCCAGCAGCCAAGATGGTAGCGTGGATACGCAGTATTTT
CASSQDGSVDTQYF
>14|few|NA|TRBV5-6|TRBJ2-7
TGTGCCAGCAGCTTATTTGGGGTCTCCTACGAGCAGTACTTC
CASSLFGVSYEQYF
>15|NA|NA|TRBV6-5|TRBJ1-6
TGTGCCAGCAGTTTCGACAGTTCTTATAATTCACCCCTCCACTTT
CASSFDSSYNSPLHF
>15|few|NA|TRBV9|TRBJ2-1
TGTGCCAGCAGCGGGGGGACTGGTCGCTACAATGAGCAGTTCTTC
CASSGGTGRYNEQFF
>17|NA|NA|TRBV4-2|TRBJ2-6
TGTGCCAGCAGCCAAGTCAGTCAGGGCTCTGGGGCCAACGTCCTGACTTTC
CASSQVSQGSGANVLTF
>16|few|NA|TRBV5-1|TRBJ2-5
TGCGCCAGCAGCCTAGGACTCCCTCCTGGACAAGAGACCCAGTACTTC
CASSLGLPPGQETQYF
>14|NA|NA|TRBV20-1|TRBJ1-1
TGCAGTGCTATTATCCCCACACCGAACACTGAAGCTTTCTTT
CSAIIPTPNTEAFF
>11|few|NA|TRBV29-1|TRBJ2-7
TGCAGCGTTGATTCGGGGTACGAGCAGTACTTC
CSVDSGYEQYF
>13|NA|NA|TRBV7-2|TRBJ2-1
TGTGCCAGCAGCGTTGACTACTACAATGAGCAGTTCTTC
CASSVDYYNEQFF
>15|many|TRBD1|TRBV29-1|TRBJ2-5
TGCAGCGTTGCCGACCAGGACAGGGTGGAAGAGACCCAGTACTTC
CSVADQDRVEETQYF
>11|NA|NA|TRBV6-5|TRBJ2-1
TGTGCCAGCAGTTCAACGCACGAGCAGTTCTTC
CASSSTHEQFF
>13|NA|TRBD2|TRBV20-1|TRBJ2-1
TGCAGTGCTAGAGCGGGGGGGCCAGGTGAGCAGTTCTTC
CSARAGGPGEQFF
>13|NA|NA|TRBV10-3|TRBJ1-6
TGTGCCTCTACGGGGCAGGGAGATTCACCCCTCCACTTT
CASTGQGDSPLHF
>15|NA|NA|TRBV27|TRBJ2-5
TGTGCCAGCGCTTTGATCTCACAGGAAGGGGAGACCCAGTACTTC
CASALISQEGETQYF
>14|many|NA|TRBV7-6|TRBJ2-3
TGTGCCAGCAGCCCAGGGGTGGGCACAGATACGCAGTATTTT
CASSPGVGTDTQYF
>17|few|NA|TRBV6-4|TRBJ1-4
TGTGCCAGCAGTCCAGCCGGGTCCCCGGCGGGTAATGAAAAACTGTTTTTT
CASSPAGSPAGNEKLFF